This T cell receptor beta chain was captured in a study of T cell responses to AZD1222 COVID-19 vaccine. Study-wide points: Baseline seropositivity characterized only a handful of AZD1222 recipients.

This table comes from immunoSEQ multiplex PCR, and its TCRdb copy is limited to in-frame clones, with some not included. The sample holds around 70,000 clones, around nine tenths seen once. Comments on this clone: Its antigen is still unknown.

The germline V and J ends were trimmed by 5 bases and 6 bases, with 14 bases remaining between them. CDR3 size: 15 residues. Germline V gene sequence: CDR1 SEHNR, CDR2 FQNEAQ (reference sequence). The chain employs TRBV7-9 and TRBJ1-6; the D gene is possibly TRBD1 (5 bases). This specimen consisted of peripheral blood, obtained 28 days after the second dose of the MenACWY control vaccine. The source of this sequence is an adult who received the MenACWY meningococcal vaccine as a control. The CDR3 bases are TGTGCCAGCAGCCCTAACGTAGACAGTAATTCACCCCTCCACTTT. Translated: CASSPNVDSNSPLHF.